This T cell receptor (beta chain) comes out of a study of naive and memory T cell subsets. The study, taken as a whole, reports: The power law exponent of TCR abundance differed between naive and memory cells. Over 95% of naive TCR sequences appeared only once after error correction, unlike memory subsets. Possibly reflecting memory cells re-expressing CD45RA, a few larger clonotypes occurred in naive repertoires, especially CD8.

With respect to this clonotype: The target antigen is unknown.

The beta constant-region primer was an equimolar mix of two oligonucleotides covering TRBC1 and TRBC2. Four rounds of PCR amplified the ligated cDNA using nested alpha and beta constant-region primers plus SP2. Using its own MiXCR run on the UMI-ligation and nested PCR reads, TCRdb lists one record per CDR3 protein. This sample has about 150,000 distinct CDR3 sequences; over 20% occur once, and the top ten carry 0.095% to 0.12%. Trimming cost V 6 bases and J 5 bases, with 13 bases left between them. This CDR3 region has 12 residues. Germline V gene sequence: CDR1 SQVTM, CDR2 ANQGSEA. This sequence was found in a human donor in good health. Sequencing was carried out using naive CD4+ T cells from blood. The chain links TRBV29-1 to TRBJ2-5; TRBD1 might be the D (5 bases). The CDR3 here is CSVASTAETQYF. Here the CDR3 DNA reads TGCAGCGTCGCGTCGACAGCGGAGACCCAGTACTTC.